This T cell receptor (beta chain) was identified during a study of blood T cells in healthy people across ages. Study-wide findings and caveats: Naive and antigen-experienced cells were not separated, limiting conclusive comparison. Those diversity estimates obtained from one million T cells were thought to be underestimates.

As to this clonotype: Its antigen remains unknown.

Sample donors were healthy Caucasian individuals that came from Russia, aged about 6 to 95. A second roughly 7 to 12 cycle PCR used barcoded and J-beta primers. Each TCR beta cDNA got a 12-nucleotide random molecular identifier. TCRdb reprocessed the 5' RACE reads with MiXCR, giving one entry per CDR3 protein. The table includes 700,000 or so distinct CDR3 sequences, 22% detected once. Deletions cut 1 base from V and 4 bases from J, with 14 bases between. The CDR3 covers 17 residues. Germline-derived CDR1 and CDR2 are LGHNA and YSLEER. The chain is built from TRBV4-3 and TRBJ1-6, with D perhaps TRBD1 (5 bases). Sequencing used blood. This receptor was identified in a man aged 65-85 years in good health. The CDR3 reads CASSQGGLGAYNSPLHF. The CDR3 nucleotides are TGCGCCAGCAGCCAAGGGGGCTTAGGGGCTTATAATTCACCCCTCCACTTT.